These 4 T cell receptor beta chains were all obtained from the same sample, sequenced in a study of blood T cell repertoires in COVID-19. Only in-frame clones appear in the TCRdb table, and some are missing; sequencing was by immunoSEQ multiplex PCR. The sample lists roughly 180,000 clones, approximately 80% occurring once. What was sequenced was peripheral blood. These receptor sequences come from a woman aged 40-49 years with COVID-19, enrolled during active disease.

This clone was seen a few times. The DNA for the CDR3 is TGTGCCACCCGGGAGGGGGCTTGGAATCAGCCCCAGCATTTT. Its protein is CATREGAWNQPQHF. J is TRBJ1-5 and V is TRBV6-6, with 7 positions matching TRBD1. The V gene's germline CDR1 is MNHNY and CDR2 SVGAGI (reference sequence). The CDR3 consists of 14 residues. Trimming at V came to 10 bases and at J to 4 bases, leaving 10 bases not matched to a gene.

This chain links TRBV7-9 with TRBJ2-5, with 9 positions matching TRBD2. V trimming: 4 bases; J trimming: 2 bases; junction bases outside the gene matches: 5. Germline assignment: CDR1 SEHNR and CDR2 FQNEAQ (reference sequence). The CDR3 has 15 amino acids. CDR3 nucleotide sequence: TGTGCCAGCAGCTCCGAGCGGGGGGTTCAAGAGACCCAGTACTTC. This codes for CASSSERGVQETQYF.

This chain uses TRBV6-4 with TRBJ2-3; 10 bases match TRBD1. Unmatched junction bases numbered 8, after V lost 4 bases and J lost 4 bases. Germline-derived CDR1 and CDR2 are MRHNA and SNTAGT. The CDR3 sequence is 16 residues long. This CDR3 reads CASSVDQGTGADTQYF. DNA for the CDR3: TGTGCCAGCAGTGTGGATCAGGGGACAGGGGCAGATACGCAGTATTTT.

The V and J genes are TRBV7-8 and TRBJ1-6; D is undetermined. This CDR3 region has 14 residues. Per germline, CDR1 SGHVS and CDR2 FQNEAQ. Deletions cut 6 bases from V and 11 bases from J, with 17 bases between. The CDR3 DNA reads as TGTGCCAGCAGACCCGCGGGCAATTTAACACCCCTCCACTTT. Its protein product is CASRPAGNLTPLHF.